A selection of T cell receptor beta chains follows, all from one sample in a study of shared clonotypes between healthy human individuals. Using immunoSEQ multiplex PCR, the repertoire was profiled, and TCRdb retains in-frame clones only, with some absent. The table has 600,000 or so clones, 85% to 95% seen once; the top ten hold over 0.1%. The specimen sequenced was naive CD8+ T cells sorted from blood. These receptors came from a woman aged 25-40 years in good health. The CDR3 runs from the conserved cysteine through the conserved F or W. Each record gives: V gene, D gene, J gene, clone size, CDR3 protein, CDR3 DNA. A D gene is named only where the DNA matches it firmly. Size is omitted from some rows. Given values are once, few, many or a class for expanded clones.

TRBV27	-	TRBJ1-1	-	CASSSGVLSPNTEAFF	TGTGCCAGCAGTTCAGGGGTTTTGAGTCCGAACACTGAAGCTTTCTTT
TRBV9	-	TRBJ2-3	few	CASSGRLAQGTDTQYF	TGTGCCAGCAGCGGTAGACTTGCGCAGGGGACGGATACGCAGTATTTT
TRBV6-6	-	TRBJ2-3	-	CASSWVGEGTDTQYF	TGTGCCAGCAGTTGGGTGGGTGAGGGCACAGATACGCAGTATTTT
TRBV10-3	TRBD2	TRBJ2-7	-	CAISETGTSGSRIYEQYF	TGTGCCATCAGTGAGACCGGGACTAGCGGGAGTCGGATTTACGAGCAGTACTTC
TRBV7-7	-	TRBJ2-7	-	CASSLSLSSYEQYF	TGTGCCAGCAGCTTATCATTGTCTTCCTACGAGCAGTACTTC
TRBV7-9	-	TRBJ2-3	-	CASSPVRGSRTDTQYF	TGTGCCAGCAGCCCTGTTCGTGGATCGCGGACAGATACGCAGTATTTT
TRBV5-4	-	TRBJ2-1	-	CASSAEGEQFF	TGTGCCAGCAGCGCTGAGGGTGAGCAGTTCTTC
TRBV27	-	TRBJ2-7	-	CASGPQGSPSEQYF	TGTGCCAGCGGACCACAGGGATCTCCGTCAGAGCAGTACTTC
TRBV9	TRBD1	TRBJ1-1	-	CASTPQGRNTEAFF	TGTGCCAGCACACCACAGGGGAGGAACACTGAAGCTTTCTTT
TRBV11-2	-	TRBJ1-1	-	CASSLAREAFF	TGTGCCAGCAGCTTAGCTCGTGAAGCTTTCTTT
TRBV13	-	TRBJ1-4	-	CASSSFDGKKLFF	TGTGCCAGCAGCTCTTTTGACGGAAAAAAACTGTTTTTT
TRBV2	-	TRBJ2-7	-	CASREGFKEQYF	TGTGCCAGCAGAGAGGGCTTTAAAGAGCAGTACTTC
TRBV27	-	TRBJ1-5	-	CASSFTALNQPQHF	TGTGCCAGCAGTTTTACAGCCCTAAATCAGCCCCAGCATTTT
TRBV4-1	-	TRBJ2-7	-	CASSQERGTQYEQYF	TGCGCCAGCAGCCAAGAGAGAGGGACCCAGTACGAGCAGTACTTC
TRBV18	-	TRBJ2-1	-	CASSPGPRNLYNEQFF	TGTGCCAGCTCACCCGGGCCCCGCAACCTATACAATGAGCAGTTCTTC
TRBV4-1	-	TRBJ2-1	-	CASSQEGGMAYNEQFF	TGCGCCAGCAGCCAAGAGGGCGGGATGGCCTACAATGAGCAGTTCTTC
TRBV27	-	TRBJ2-7	few	CASGTYEQYF	TGTGCCAGCGGGACCTACGAGCAGTACTTC
TRBV27	-	TRBJ1-4	-	CASSDSRGGEKLFF	TGTGCCAGCAGTGATTCGCGGGGGGGGGAAAAACTGTTTTTT
TRBV5-6	TRBD1	TRBJ1-1	-	CASSLLRQGGTEAFF	TGTGCCAGCAGCCTACTACGACAGGGGGGCACTGAAGCTTTCTTT
TRBV28	TRBD2	TRBJ2-3	-	CASSSTSLSTDTQYF	TGTGCCAGCAGTTCGACTAGCCTTAGCACAGATACGCAGTATTTT
TRBV27	-	TRBJ2-7	-	CASSGGGAFYEQYF	TGTGCCAGCAGTGGAGGGGGCGCTTTCTACGAGCAGTACTTC
TRBV27	-	TRBJ2-7	-	CASSLGASYEQYF	TGTGCCAGCAGTTTAGGGGCCTCCTACGAGCAGTACTTC
TRBV27	-	TRBJ1-1	-	CASSSQDSVGDTEAFF	TGTGCCAGCAGTTCACAAGACAGCGTCGGAGACACTGAAGCTTTCTTT
TRBV4-1	TRBD1	TRBJ2-7	-	CASSQDTGTGYEQYF	TGCGCCAGCAGCCAAGACACCGGGACAGGCTACGAGCAGTACTTC
TRBV7-3	-	TRBJ2-3	-	CASSWDRLEGTDTQYF	TGTGCCAGCAGCTGGGACCGTCTAGAGGGCACAGATACGCAGTATTTT
TRBV7-9	TRBD1	TRBJ2-3	-	CASSFDGQGASDTQYF	TGTGCCAGCAGCTTCGACGGACAGGGGGCATCAGATACGCAGTATTTT
TRBV27	-	TRBJ1-5	once	CASSWTAYSNQPQHF	TGTGCCAGCAGTTGGACAGCCTATAGCAATCAGCCCCAGCATTTT
TRBV5-4	-	TRBJ2-7	-	CASSLAYGSYEQYF	TGTGCCAGCAGCTTGGCCTATGGATCCTACGAGCAGTACTTC
TRBV2	TRBD1	TRBJ2-7	-	CASSPTGGGVDEQYF	TGTGCCAGCAGCCCCACAGGGGGAGGTGTAGACGAGCAGTACTTC
TRBV2	-	TRBJ2-7	-	CASRPNREFHEQYF	TGTGCCAGCAGACCGAACAGGGAATTCCACGAGCAGTACTTC
TRBV4-1	-	TRBJ2-7	once	CASSQNINPYEQYF	TGCGCCAGCAGCCAAAATATTAACCCCTACGAGCAGTACTTC
TRBV19	-	TRBJ2-3	once	CASSIPAGPNDTDTQYF	TGTGCCAGTAGTATCCCGGCCGGACCCAACGACACAGATACGCAGTATTTT
TRBV28	-	TRBJ2-1	-	CASSFRHGSYNEQFF	TGTGCCAGCAGTTTTCGACACGGCTCCTACAATGAGCAGTTCTTC
TRBV5-5	TRBD1	TRBJ1-2	-	CASSLDRGSGYTF	TGTGCCAGCAGCTTGGACAGGGGTAGCGGCTACACCTTC
TRBV5-6	-	TRBJ2-7	-	CASSLAGGRNEQYF	TGTGCCAGCAGCTTGGCCGGGGGGCGGAACGAGCAGTACTTC
TRBV5-1	-	TRBJ2-5	-	CASSLLTDSYETQYF	TGCGCCAGCAGCTTGCTGACGGACAGCTACGAGACCCAGTACTTC
TRBV27	TRBD1	TRBJ1-1	-	CASRVTGGLTEAFF	TGTGCCAGCAGGGTGACAGGGGGGTTGACTGAAGCTTTCTTT
TRBV30	TRBD2	TRBJ2-3	-	CAWSDHSGVGTDTQYF	TGTGCCTGGAGCGACCATAGCGGGGTCGGGACAGATACGCAGTATTTT
TRBV5-4	TRBD1	TRBJ2-7	-	CASSGRTGGVDEQYF	TGTGCCAGCAGCGGACGGACAGGGGGGGTAGACGAGCAGTACTTC
TRBV4-1	-	TRBJ1-5	few	CASSQDYEEPQHF	TGCGCCAGCAGCCAAGATTATGAGGAGCCCCAGCATTTT
TRBV5-4	TRBD1	TRBJ1-2	-	CASSSDRVFGYTF	TGTGCCAGCAGCTCGGACAGGGTTTTTGGCTACACCTTC
TRBV11-2	TRBD1	TRBJ2-7	-	CASSLVLAGGSYEQYF	TGTGCCAGCAGCTTAGTCTTGGCAGGGGGCTCCTACGAGCAGTACTTC
TRBV7-8	-	TRBJ2-1	-	CASSLEVGNEQFF	TGTGCCAGCAGCTTAGAGGTCGGGAATGAGCAGTTCTTC
TRBV10-1	-	TRBJ1-1	-	CASSDDGYTEAFF	TGCGCCAGCAGCGATGACGGCTACACTGAAGCTTTCTTT
TRBV19	-	TRBJ2-2	-	CASRDIYGSGTGELFF	TGTGCCAGTAGAGATATATACGGGAGCGGAACCGGGGAGCTGTTTTTT
TRBV2	TRBD2	TRBJ2-7	-	CASSEEGLAGPRYYEQYF	TGTGCCAGCAGTGAAGAGGGGCTAGCGGGACCCCGGTACTACGAGCAGTACTTC
TRBV7-8	-	TRBJ2-3	-	CASSLGGASTDTQYF	TGTGCCAGCAGCTTAGGTGGCGCTAGCACAGATACGCAGTATTTT
TRBV30	-	TRBJ1-1	once	CAWSPNRDITEAFF	TGTGCCTGGAGTCCAAACCGGGACATTACTGAAGCTTTCTTT
TRBV5-1	TRBD2	TRBJ2-7	-	CASTPGTSSYEQYF	TGCGCCAGCACCCCCGGGACTAGCTCCTACGAGCAGTACTTC
TRBV5-1	-	TRBJ2-7	-	CASSFDDKRYEQYF	TGCGCCAGCAGCTTCGACGACAAACGGTACGAGCAGTACTTC
TRBV2	TRBD2	TRBJ2-2	-	CASIAGVNTGELFF	TGTGCCAGCATCGCGGGAGTGAACACCGGGGAGCTGTTTTTT
TRBV19	-	TRBJ2-2	-	CASSTRNRVPGELFF	TGTGCCAGTAGTACCCGGAACAGGGTTCCAGGGGAGCTGTTTTTT
TRBV13	-	TRBJ1-2	-	CASSLGTSYGYTF	TGTGCCAGCAGCTTAGGCACAAGCTATGGCTACACCTTC
TRBV27	TRBD1	TRBJ2-7	-	CASSSTGGGYEQYF	TGTGCCAGCAGCTCGACAGGGGGCGGCTACGAGCAGTACTTC
TRBV4-1	-	TRBJ2-7	-	CASSLDEIYYEQYF	TGCGCCAGCAGCCTGGACGAGATCTACTACGAGCAGTACTTC
TRBV28	-	TRBJ1-2	-	CASGLGYTF	TGTGCCAGCGGACTTGGCTACACCTTC
TRBV28	TRBD1	TRBJ1-2	-	CASSSGGGDYGYTF	TGTGCCAGCAGTTCAGGGGGGGGCGACTATGGCTACACCTTC